A selection of T cell receptor beta chains follows, all from one sample in a study of graft-versus-host responses after intestinal transplantation. The data were produced by immunoSEQ multiplex PCR, yet TCRdb's version contains in-frame clones alone and is incomplete. The sample shows 15,000 to 19,000 clones, over 70% of them seen only once. The sequences come from ileum tissue, collected 14 days after transplant. These receptors were collected from a human patient who received an intestinal transplant, so some T cells may come from the graft donor. CDR3s include the opening cysteine and the closing phenylalanine or tryptophan. D genes are given only for firm matches. Part of the rows lack a size; the others show once, few, many or a class for expanded clones.

clone size: .
V gene: TRBV7-3
D gene: .
J gene: TRBJ2-6
CDR3 protein: CASSLAGANVLTF
CDR3 DNA: TGTGCCAGCAGCTTAGCAGGGGCCAACGTCCTGACTTTC

clone size: .
V gene: TRBV7-9
D gene: .
J gene: TRBJ2-5
CDR3 protein: CASSLPVGTETQYF
CDR3 DNA: TGTGCCAGCAGCTTACCCGTAGGGACAGAGACCCAGTACTTC

clone size: .
V gene: TRBV4-1
D gene: .
J gene: TRBJ2-2
CDR3 protein: CASSQGNGAGELFF
CDR3 DNA: TGCGCCAGCAGCCAAGGTAACGGCGCCGGGGAGCTGTTTTTT

clone size: .
V gene: TRBV5-1
D gene: TRBD2
J gene: TRBJ2-7
CDR3 protein: CASSLVSGGDYEQYF
CDR3 DNA: TGCGCCAGCAGCTTGGTTAGCGGGGGAGACTACGAGCAGTACTTC

clone size: .
V gene: TRBV29-1
D gene: TRBD2
J gene: TRBJ2-1
CDR3 protein: CSVEGIGLAGLYNEQFF
CDR3 DNA: TGCAGCGTGGAAGGTATAGGGCTAGCGGGACTCTACAATGAGCAGTTCTTC

clone size: .
V gene: TRBV5-1
D gene: .
J gene: TRBJ1-3
CDR3 protein: CASSLPDSSGNTIYF
CDR3 DNA: TGCGCCAGCAGCTTGCCGGACAGCTCTGGAAACACCATATATTTT

clone size: .
V gene: TRBV11-3
D gene: .
J gene: TRBJ1-6
CDR3 protein: CASSLVRSPLHF
CDR3 DNA: TGTGCCAGCAGCTTAGTACGGTCACCCCTCCACTTT

clone size: .
V gene: TRBV4-1
D gene: .
J gene: TRBJ1-3
CDR3 protein: CASTEVHSGNTIYF
CDR3 DNA: TGCGCCAGCACCGAGGTCCACTCTGGAAACACCATATATTTT

clone size: .
V gene: TRBV11-3
D gene: TRBD2
J gene: TRBJ2-7
CDR3 protein: CASSRGLADSYEQYF
CDR3 DNA: TGTGCCAGCAGCAGGGGACTAGCGGACTCCTACGAGCAGTACTTC

clone size: .
V gene: TRBV6-5
D gene: TRBD2
J gene: TRBJ2-1
CDR3 protein: CASSLQREYEQFF
CDR3 DNA: TGTGCCAGCAGTTTGCAGCGGGAGTATGAGCAGTTCTTC

clone size: few
V gene: TRBV4-1
D gene: TRBD1
J gene: TRBJ1-2
CDR3 protein: CASSPPNPGTGDGYTF
CDR3 DNA: TGCGCCAGCAGCCCTCCGAACCCCGGGACAGGGGATGGCTACACCTTC

clone size: .
V gene: TRBV27
D gene: .
J gene: TRBJ2-1
CDR3 protein: CASTQGNEQFF
CDR3 DNA: TGTGCCAGCACTCAAGGCAATGAGCAGTTCTTC

clone size: .
V gene: TRBV29-1
D gene: TRBD2
J gene: TRBJ2-1
CDR3 protein: CSVDGSGYNEQFF
CDR3 DNA: TGCAGCGTTGATGGTAGCGGGTACAATGAGCAGTTCTTC

clone size: .
V gene: TRBV4-2
D gene: .
J gene: TRBJ2-3
CDR3 protein: CASSLKTLEADTQYF
CDR3 DNA: TGTGCCAGCAGCCTAAAAACGCTTGAGGCAGATACGCAGTATTTT

clone size: few
V gene: TRBV11-1
D gene: .
J gene: TRBJ2-5
CDR3 protein: CASTMLTRDSQYF
CDR3 DNA: TGTGCCAGCACCATGCTTACACGGGACTCCCAGTACTTC

clone size: few
V gene: TRBV19
D gene: TRBD2
J gene: TRBJ2-2
CDR3 protein: CASSTGLAGSGELFF
CDR3 DNA: TGTGCCAGTAGTACCGGACTAGCGGGTTCGGGGGAGCTGTTTTTT

clone size: once
V gene: TRBV28
D gene: TRBD1
J gene: TRBJ1-3
CDR3 protein: CASRAPGTAPGNTIYF
CDR3 DNA: TGTGCCAGCCGGGCCCCCGGGACAGCTCCTGGGAACACCATATATTTT

clone size: .
V gene: TRBV6-5
D gene: TRBD2
J gene: TRBJ2-7
CDR3 protein: CASSPLAGVGEQYF
CDR3 DNA: TGTGCCAGCAGCCCTCTAGCGGGGGTAGGCGAGCAGTACTTC

clone size: few
V gene: TRBV7-6
D gene: .
J gene: TRBJ1-1
CDR3 protein: CASSLASGSYEAFF
CDR3 DNA: TGTGCCAGCAGCTTAGCGAGTGGGAGTTATGAAGCTTTCTTT

clone size: .
V gene: TRBV7-2
D gene: TRBD1
J gene: TRBJ1-4
CDR3 protein: CASSQAPGQVDEKLFF
CDR3 DNA: TGTGCCAGCAGCCAGGCCCCGGGACAGGTAGATGAAAAACTGTTTTTT

clone size: .
V gene: TRBV7-3
D gene: TRBD1
J gene: TRBJ2-2
CDR3 protein: CASSFQGATGELFF
CDR3 DNA: TGTGCCAGCAGCTTTCAGGGGGCCACCGGGGAGCTGTTTTTT

clone size: .
V gene: TRBV10-2
D gene: TRBD1
J gene: TRBJ2-3
CDR3 protein: CASRGTADTQYF
CDR3 DNA: TGCGCCAGCAGGGGGACAGCAGATACGCAGTATTTT

clone size: .
V gene: TRBV6-5
D gene: .
J gene: TRBJ1-1
CDR3 protein: CASSYSRRNTEAFF
CDR3 DNA: TGTGCCAGCAGTTACTCGCGGAGGAACACTGAAGCTTTCTTT